This TCR beta chain was observed in a study of molecular identifiers for immune sequencing clone quantification. Study at large: In replicates, RNA taken from roughly 18,000 or 92,000 naive CD8 cells was divided five ways, and four portions underwent sequencing.

Using its own MiXCR run on the PCR reads, TCRdb lists one record per CDR3 protein. The table lists about half a million distinct CDR3 sequences, about 25% of them singletons. This clonotype has only a few counts. Its antigen remains unknown. Whole-study results and caveats: The study found clones above 20 RNA copies held over 99% of effector molecules and under 1% in naive cells.

The sample consisted of naive CD8+ T cells from blood, with Jurkat cell RNA spiked in. Documented subset: FACS-sorted CD8+CD4-CCR7+CD45RA+ naive T cells. The sequence was collected from a human donor in good health. Some libraries in this study had Jurkat cell RNA spiked in.

The CDR3 region has the DNA TGCGCCAGCAGCCAACAGGCAAGCTACGAGCAGTACTTC. Translating it yields CASSQQASYEQYF. The chain carries TRBV4-1 and TRBJ2-7; the D is unclear. Germline assignment: CDR1 MGHRA and CDR2 YSYEKL. CDR3 length: 13 residues. Trimming took off 2 bases at V and 3 bases at J, with 8 bases between the two ends.